These 13 T cell receptor beta chains came from one sample sequenced in a study of blood T cell repertoires in COVID-19. Repertoires were generated with immunoSEQ multiplex PCR, while TCRdb's copy carries only in-frame clones and drops some. The data contain 220,000 or so clones, around 83% of them seen just once; the ten biggest clones take up roughly 10%. The sample taken for sequencing was peripheral blood. Receptors were obtained from a woman between 45 and 65 years old with COVID-19, enrolled during active disease.

The V gene is TRBV10-2, the J gene TRBJ1-5; TRBD1 aligns across 9 bases. The J segment lost 2 bases and the V segment lost 4 bases, leaving 6 bases of the junction unmatched. The CDR3 has 16 amino acids. Germline V gene lookup returns CDR1 WSHSY and CDR2 SAAADI. This chain's CDR3 is CASSVTGGRGNQPQHF. Written as DNA, the CDR3 is TGCGCCAGCAGTGTTACAGGGGGCAGGGGCAATCAGCCCCAGCATTTT.

V gene TRBV27 combines with J gene TRBJ1-3; D gene unclear. The CDR3 has 14 amino acids. Germline CDR1 reads MNHEY; CDR2 reads SMNVEV (reference sequence). Trimming pared 6 bases from V and 4 bases from J, leaving 13 bases between. CDR3 in amino acids: CASSFGRQGNTIYF. The CDR3, as DNA: TGTGCCAGCAGCTTCGGGAGGCAGGGAAACACCATATATTTT.

This rearrangement joins TRBV5-5 to TRBJ2-5, with 11 nucleotides matching TRBD1. The CDR3 contains 17 residues. The trim removed 0 bases at V and 0 bases at J, leaving 4 bases unmatched. Looked up from germline, CDR1 is SGHKS and CDR2 is YYEKEE (reference sequence). The CDR3 DNA sequence: TGTGCCAGCAGCTTGGGGTGGGACAGGGGGTACCAAGAGACCCAGTACTTC. It encodes CASSLGWDRGYQETQYF.

The rearrangement links TRBV10-3 to TRBJ1-2, with D perhaps TRBD1 (5 bases). The CDR3 is 14 residues long. Germline loops: CDR1 ENHRY, CDR2 SYGVKD. V dropped 6 bases and J dropped 2 bases, with 13 bases sitting between them. CDR3 sequence reads: CAIRGGEPNYGYTF. The CDR3, as DNA: TGTGCCATCAGGGGGGGGGAACCGAACTATGGCTACACCTTC.

The rearrangement links TRBV19 to TRBJ1-5, with 7 bases identical to TRBD1. The V gene's germline CDR1 is LNHDA and CDR2 SQIVND (reference sequence). The CDR3 spans 15 residues. The J segment lost 2 bases and the V segment lost 10 bases, leaving 11 bases of the junction unmatched. The chain's CDR3 is CATQPGGLGNQPQHF. In DNA, the CDR3 is TGTGCCACCCAACCAGGGGGGTTGGGCAATCAGCCCCAGCATTTT. The full variable domain, completed using reference TRBV19 and TRBJ1-5, is DGGITQSPKYLFRKEGQNVTLSCEQNLNHDAMYWYRQDPGQGLRLIYYSQIVNDFQKGDIAEGYSVSREKKESFPLTVTSAQKNPTAFYLCATQPGGLGNQPQHFGDGTRLSIL.

J is TRBJ2-7 and V is TRBV6-6, with D maybe TRBD1 (6 bases). The germline gives CDR1 MNHNY, CDR2 SVGAGI (reference sequence). The CDR3 length is 15 residues. Trimming removed 6 bases at V and 3 bases at J, with 18 bases between. The chain's CDR3 is CASRPNRDTFYEQYF. The CDR3 nucleotides are TGTGCCAGCAGGCCAAACCGGGACACCTTCTACGAGCAGTACTTC.

The chain recombines TRBV5-5 with TRBJ2-3; D is ambiguous. Germline CDR1 SGHKS, CDR2 YYEKEE (reference sequence). There are 13 residues in the CDR3. V was cut by 4 bases and J by 5 bases, with 11 bases left in between. In nucleotides, the CDR3 is TGTGCCAGCAGCCCCCCCGGTGTAGATACGCAGTATTTT. Protein sequence: CASSPPGVDTQYF.

The chain combines TRBV7-9 with TRBJ2-2; possibly TRBD1 for D (5 bases). Germline lookup yields CDR1 SEHNR and CDR2 FQNEAQ (reference sequence). Trimming stripped 5 bases from V and 7 bases from J, with 14 bases between. The CDR3 extends over 14 amino acids. The CDR3 here is CASSPEGAGGELFF. In DNA, the CDR3 is TGTGCCAGCAGCCCCGAAGGGGCTGGCGGGGAGCTGTTTTTT.

This chain connects TRBV24-1 to TRBJ1-5; 9 nucleotides align to TRBD1. CDR1 KGHDR and CDR2 SFDVKD come from the germline V gene. J was trimmed by 10 bases and V by 2 bases; bases with no gene match: 8. The CDR3 is made up of 15 amino acids. CDR3 DNA sequence: TGTGCCACCAGTGATTCCAGACAGGGGGATAAACCCCAGCATTTT. Translation gives CATSDSRQGDKPQHF.

This sequence joins TRBV5-1 and TRBJ2-2; D is possibly TRBD2 (7 bases). Germline-derived CDR1 and CDR2 are SGHRS and YFSETQ. The CDR3 totals 16 residues. V gave up 0 bases and J gave up 4 bases, with 13 bases separating them. CDR3: CASSLVRGALTGELFF. CDR3 in DNA: TGCGCCAGCAGCTTGGTACGGGGGGCCCTCACCGGGGAGCTGTTTTTT.

The rearrangement links TRBV19 to TRBJ2-2; D might be TRBD1 (5 bases). CDR1 LNHDA and CDR2 SQIVND come from the germline V gene (reference sequence). This CDR3 region has 12 residues. V lost 3 bases and J lost 8, with 7 bases in between. CDR3 coding DNA: TGTGCCAGTAGTATCAGGGCTGGGGAGCTGTTTTTT. This gives the protein CASSIRAGELFF. Based on the CDR3 plus reference TRBV19 and TRBJ2-2, the full variable domain is DGGITQSPKYLFRKEGQNVTLSCEQNLNHDAMYWYRQDPGQGLRLIYYSQIVNDFQKGDIAEGYSVSREKKESFPLTVTSAQKNPTAFYLCASSIRAGELFFGEGSRLTVL.

This chain uses TRBV30 with TRBJ1-5; D call uncertain. The CDR3 is 16 amino acids. Germline CDR1 is GTSNPN and CDR2 is SVGIG (reference sequence). V lost 0 bases, J lost 0 bases, and 12 bases lay in between. For the CDR3, the DNA is TGTGCCTGGAGTGTACCCACAGCCGATAGCAATCAGCCCCAGCATTTT. Protein: CAWSVPTADSNQPQHF. Variable domain in full (rest from reference TRBV30 and TRBJ1-5): SQTIHQWPATLVQPVGSPLSLECTVEGTSNPNLYWYRQAAGRGLQLLFYSVGIGQISSEVPQNLSASRPQDRQFILSSKKLLLSDSGFYLCAWSVPTADSNQPQHFGDGTRLSIL.

The genes are TRBV2 and TRBJ2-1, with D tentatively TRBD2 (5 bases). V shed 8 bases and J shed 5 bases, with 13 bases lying between them. Germline lookup yields CDR1 SNHLY and CDR2 FYNNEI. CDR3 length: 13 amino acids. CDR3 amino acids: CASPQLGDNEQFF. CDR3 nucleotide sequence: TGTGCCAGCCCTCAACTAGGTGACAATGAGCAGTTCTTC.